This paragraph reports one T cell receptor (beta chain). Its antigen target is currently unknown. Nothing much larger sits one base from this clone, and base qualities are not available. This record belongs to a study of somatic mutations in cytotoxic T cells in rheumatoid arthritis (dated by TCRdb to between 2016 and 2019). Regarding the research as a whole: Before any treatment started and right after they were diagnosed, patients gave peripheral blood samples (about 27 ml EDTA). Some T-cell populations stained with V beta antibodies were sorted by flow on a FACSAria II or Sony SH800 to nearly 100% purity, with sorted V beta1+ cells additionally subjected to TCRB sequencing. In newly diagnosed rheumatoid arthritis without treatment, the study examined if expanded CD8+ T-cell clones harbor somatic mutations, relying on TCRB deep sequencing to characterize clonality. TCRB deep sequencing covered over 55 patients with rheumatoid arthritis along with approximately 20 healthy controls. Patients and controls did not essentially differ in median age, which was nearly identical between the groups.

V was cut back by 6 bases and J by 3 bases, leaving a gap of 17 bases between them. Reading from cysteine to phenylalanine, the CDR3 counts 15 amino acids. CDR3 DNA is the only sequence kept; it has 45 bases, read in frame from the first base. CDR1 and CDR2, per the germline V gene (reference sequence), are LNHDA and SQIVND. Genomic DNA underwent TCRB CDR3 sequencing using the immunoSEQ assay. The authors' analysis ran thus. Only a few patient CD8+ clones larger than 1% matched published virus-specific TCRB sequences when compared against them. The analyses included only productive TCRB rearrangements. Defining a clone by its unique TCRB CDR3 sequence, the study calculated clonality as a productive clonality index derived from Shannon entropy. To calculate repertoire overlap between two samples, the template counts of each clone were considered relative to each sample's total templates. V-gene usage from TCRB sequencing and V-gene usage measured by flow cytometry were correlated (Spearman r of roughly 0.56). As stored in TCRdb, this immuneACCESS dataset retains in-frame rearrangements with V and J assigned. A fraction of the clones does not appear; measured against another copy, unresolved V genes explain less than half of the discrepancy, and the remainder lacks a known reason. V and J calls plus clone size are reproduced from that table; the DNA served to infer D and trimming. The sample has about 20,000 clones on record, approximately 83% of them singletons. The ten largest clones add up to around 15% of the sample.

Results and caveats for the whole study, not just this receptor: No adjustment for multiple comparisons was made for the slight TRBV07 underrepresentation in patients. The largest CD8+ clone made up more than 20% of CD8+ cells in 8 of 65 patients, and blood and synovial fluid shared several identical CD8+ TCRB sequences. In patients, CD8+ clonality rose with age (Spearman r=0.49), which was not the case in healthy controls. It was unknown which antigens the expanded CD8+ clones targeted, and their absence from virus-specific databases did not exclude viral specificity. There was no significant difference in CD8+ T-cell clonality between rheumatoid arthritis patients and age-matched healthy controls.

Flow cytometry confirmed the purity of CD4+ and CD8+ cells that had been isolated by positive magnetic bead selection on an AutoMACS. After a first flow cytometry screen using a TCR V beta antibody panel, clonal expansions were characterized through TCRB deep sequencing of sorted CD8+ fractions. Peripheral blood mononuclear cells were obtained using density gradient separation with Ficoll-Paque PLUS. Using Nucleospin Tissue or Tissue XS kits, DNA was extracted from CD4-enriched, CD8-enriched or PBMC samples, with quantification by a Qubit 2.0 fluorometer. This sequence uses TRBV19 and TRBJ2-5; 6 matching bases give a weak D call of TRBD2. This TCR came from an adult with rheumatoid arthritis. The specimen sequenced was CD8+ T cells sorted from blood. The CDR3 is CASSYGGGLKETQYF. The base sequence is TGTGCCAGTAGCTATGGAGGTGGACTAAAAGAGACCCAGTACTTC.